This T cell receptor beta chain was captured in a study of cytomegalovirus exposure and HLA in healthy donors. Study-wide findings and caveats: What a later analysis reportedly showed was that an Asian-associated ancestry cluster had fewer N-insertions than the approximately 700-donor mean.

PCR primers comprised 60 Vbeta and 13 Jbeta primers. Generated by immunoSEQ multiplex PCR, the TCRdb table keeps only in-frame clones and is missing some. This table holds around 110,000 clones, approximately 84% found once. Remarks on this clone: What it binds is unknown.

The CDR3 sequence is 14 residues long. Trimming removed 0 bases from V and 4 bases from J; junction bases left unmatched: 0. Germline CDR1 is MDHEN and CDR2 is SYDVKM. The rearrangement uses TRBV28 and TRBJ1-1; TRBD1 matches 9 bases. Sequenced material: PBMCs. This clonotype was obtained from a man between 25 and 39 years old in good health and CMV-seronegative. The DNA for the CDR3 is TGTGCCAGCAGTTTATGGACAGGGGGCACTGAAGCTTTCTTT. This translates into CASSLWTGGTEAFF.